A single sample gave rise to the 26 T cell receptor beta chains below, sequenced in a study of CD8+ T cells in alopecia areata. Investigators isolated RNA and reverse transcribed it into cDNA to act as the sequencing template. This table comes from immunoSEQ multiplex PCR, and its TCRdb copy is limited to in-frame clones, with some not included. The sample shows around 97,000 clones, just over 85% of them seen only once. Regarding treatment: oral pan-JAK inhibitor, 5-10 mg twice daily. The sample here was CD8+ T cells sorted from blood, taken between weeks 30 and 35, from a patient treated with tofacitinib. These receptors all stem from a human donor with alopecia areata.

The J gene is TRBJ2-5, the V gene TRBV4-1; TRBD2 matches at 9 bases. Germline V CDR1 and CDR2: MGHRA, YSYEKL. The CDR3 runs to 16 residues. The ends lost 3 bases at V and 5 bases at J; junction bases unmatched: 10. In nucleotides, the CDR3 is TGCGCCAGCAGCCAGTCCGTAGCGGGAGATTGGGAGACCCAGTACTTC. Translation gives CASSQSVAGDWETQYF.

The chain joins TRBV7-2 to TRBJ1-5; the match to TRBD1 covers 7 bases. Germline V gene sequence: CDR1 SGHTA, CDR2 FQGNSA. V was clipped by 5 bases and J by 0 bases; unmatched bases: 7. CDR3 length: 16 residues. DNA for the CDR3: TGTGCCAGCAGCCGGTACACAGGGGTTAGCAATCAGCCCCAGCATTTT. Residues: CASSRYTGVSNQPQHF.

The rearrangement links TRBV7-9 to TRBJ2-7, with 7 bases identical to TRBD1. The CDR3 extends over 14 amino acids. Germline V gene lookup returns CDR1 SEHNR and CDR2 FQNEAQ (reference sequence). J was trimmed by 1 base and V by 4 bases; bases with no gene match: 4. The CDR3 bases are TGTGCCAGCAGCTCCTCGGGACAGTCCTACGAGCAGTACTTC. It encodes CASSSSGQSYEQYF.

The chain joins TRBV11-2 to TRBJ2-7; D unclear. This CDR3 is built from 13 residues. The germline V and J ends were trimmed by 5 bases and 4 bases, with 12 bases remaining between them. Germline CDR1 reads SGHAT; CDR2 reads FQNNGV. The CDR3 sequence is CASSENLVYEQYF. Here the CDR3 DNA reads TGTGCCAGCAGCGAAAACCTGGTTTACGAGCAGTACTTC.

This clone was detected a few times. This chain connects TRBV6-6 to TRBJ2-2; the D is unclear. Trimming stripped 0 bases from V and 2 bases from J, with 4 bases between. Germline CDR1 is MNHNY and CDR2 is SVGAGI (reference sequence). The CDR3 is 14 amino acids. The CDR3 nucleotides are TGTGCCAGCAGTTACTCGGACAACACCGGGGAGCTGTTTTTT. Translated, it gives CASSYSDNTGELFF.

The V and J genes are TRBV9 and TRBJ2-1; TRBD2 might be the D (6 bases). Trimming removed 2 bases from V and 8 bases from J, with 11 bases in between. The CDR3 contains 13 residues. The germline gives CDR1 SGDLS, CDR2 YYNGEE. The CDR3 coding sequence is TGTGCCAGCAGCGTGGTCCCGGGGGATGAGCAGTTCTTC. Its translation: CASSVVPGDEQFF.

This clone was counted once. The gene calls are TRBV7-7 and TRBJ2-2; D not resolved. Trimming removed 1 base from V and 2 bases from J, with 5 bases in between. This CDR3 contains 14 residues. The germline CDR1 and CDR2 sequences are SSHAT and FNYEAQ (reference sequence). In DNA form, the CDR3 reads TGTGCCAGCAGCTTAGAGGGAAACACCGGGGAGCTGTTTTTT. It codes for CASSLEGNTGELFF.

The gene calls are TRBV9 and TRBJ2-1; 10 nucleotides agree with TRBD2. The ends lost 3 bases at V and 10 bases at J; junction bases unmatched: 13. CDR1 is SGDLS, CDR2 YYNGEE, per germline. The CDR3 runs 16 residues. DNA of the CDR3: TGTGCCAGCAGCGGATCTAGCGGGGGACCTTCATGGGAGCAGTTCTTC. Translated: CASSGSSGGPSWEQFF. Variable domain in full (rest from reference TRBV9 and TRBJ2-1): DSGVTQTPKHLITATGQRVTLRCSPRSGDLSVYWYQQSLDQGLQFLIQYYNGEERAKGNILERFSAQQFPDLHSELNLSSLELGDSALYFCASSGSSGGPSWEQFFGPGTRLTVL.

This clone has only one observation. The chain uses TRBV29-1 and TRBJ2-1; D perhaps matches TRBD2 (5 bases). Germline values: CDR1 SQVTM, CDR2 ANQGSEA. Trimming left V 3 bases short and J 9 bases short, with 9 bases between. The CDR3 consists of 11 residues. DNA for the CDR3: TGCAGCGTTGAGGGAGAAAGTGAGCAGTTCTTC. Translation: CSVEGESEQFF.

The sample holds a few counts of this clone. The J gene is TRBJ2-1, the V gene TRBV4-1; 7 bases align to TRBD1. There are 22 residues in the CDR3. V was clipped by 4 bases and J by 4 bases; unmatched bases: 28. CDR1 MGHRA and CDR2 YSYEKL come from the germline V gene. The CDR3 here is CASSPGSSTGQGSRIVYNEQFF. Here the CDR3 DNA reads TGCGCCAGCAGCCCTGGTTCCTCGACAGGGCAGGGAAGTAGGATCGTATACAATGAGCAGTTCTTC.

On this clone: Other DNA sequences of this sample code for an identical CDR3. The chain couples TRBV4-1 to TRBJ2-7; 7 bases are shared with TRBD2. The trim removed 4 bases at V and 0 bases at J, leaving 9 bases unmatched. Germline-derived CDR1 and CDR2 are MGHRA and YSYEKL. The CDR3 has 16 amino acids. CDR3 sequence reads: CASSPLGGSSSYEQYF. The CDR3 nucleotides are TGCGCCAGCAGCCCCCTGGGGGGGTCCAGCTCCTACGAGCAGTACTTC.

This clone has only a few counts. The chain couples TRBV27 to TRBJ2-1; D gene uncertain. Trimming took 4 bases from V and 7 from J, leaving 8 bases between them. This CDR3 spans 12 amino acids. CDR1 and CDR2 (germline): MNHEY, SMNVEV (reference sequence). The CDR3 nucleotides read TGTGCCAGCAGTTGGCCTCAAAATGAGCAGTTCTTC. Amino acid sequence: CASSWPQNEQFF.

This rearrangement joins TRBV6-1 to TRBJ2-7; D might be TRBD1 (5 bases). This CDR3 spans 15 amino acids. Trimming left V 2 bases short and J 2 bases short, with 13 bases between. Germline V gene sequence: CDR1 MNHNS, CDR2 SASEGT. CDR3: CASSEFSTAAYEQYF. As DNA, the CDR3 is TGTGCCAGCAGTGAATTCTCGACAGCAGCCTACGAGCAGTACTTC.

The gene calls are TRBV2 and TRBJ2-2; D is unclear. The ends were cut back, 3 bases at V and 6 bases at J, with 8 bases in the middle. In germline, CDR1 is SNHLY, CDR2 FYNNEI. The CDR3 length is 13 residues. The CDR3 coding sequence is TGTGCCAGCAGTGATGGGTCGGCCGGGGAGCTGTTTTTT. Amino acid sequence: CASSDGSAGELFF.

This clone was found once. V usage is TRBV29-1 and J usage is TRBJ2-3; a weak D match, TRBD1 (6 bases). Germline values: CDR1 SQVTM, CDR2 ANQGSEA. V lost 3 bases and J lost 1, with 8 bases in between. This CDR3 has 13 amino acids. The CDR3 loop reads CSVDPGGTDTQYF. The DNA of the CDR3 is TGCAGCGTTGACCCAGGGGGCACAGATACGCAGTATTTT.

The rearrangement joins TRBV4-1 to TRBJ2-5; 7 bases match TRBD1. The J call is uncertain, as TRBJ2-7 better fits the DNA end. The CDR3 has 16 amino acids. CDR1 and CDR2 from the germline V gene are MGHRA and YSYEKL. The CDR3, as DNA: TGCGCCAGCAGCCAAGAGGACAGGATGGGTGACTACGAGCAGTACTTC. It specifies CASSQEDRMGDYEQYF.

This clone was seen only once. The rearrangement uses TRBV11-2 and TRBJ2-3; weak D call: TRBD1 (6 bases). Trimming shortened V by 0 bases and J by 4 bases, and 8 bases separated the two germline ends. The CDR3 runs to 14 residues. Per germline, CDR1 SGHAT and CDR2 FQNNGV. The CDR3 DNA follows: TGTGCCAGCAGCTTAGAAGGGGGAGCAGATACGCAGTATTTT. Translating gives CASSLEGGADTQYF.

This rearrangement joins TRBV30 to TRBJ2-1; D gene ambiguous. The CDR3 covers 12 residues. CDR1 is GTSNPN, CDR2 SVGIG, per germline (reference sequence). With 1 base removed from V and 5 bases from J, the gap between germline ends came to 6 bases. This CDR3 is CAWSANNNEQFF. CDR3 bases: TGTGCCTGGAGTGCCAATAACAATGAGCAGTTCTTC.

The sample holds a few counts of this clone. The chain uses TRBV4-1 and TRBJ2-2; 7 bases line up with TRBD1. With V trimmed by 1 base and J by 0 bases, 2 bases remained unmatched. This CDR3 spans 16 amino acids. Germline assignment: CDR1 MGHRA and CDR2 YSYEKL. The CDR3 reads CASSQGQGPNTGELFF. For the CDR3, the DNA is TGCGCCAGCAGCCAAGGACAGGGCCCGAACACCGGGGAGCTGTTTTTT.

This chain uses TRBV14 with TRBJ2-5, with D perhaps TRBD2 (6 bases). V gave up 1 base and J gave up 5 bases, with 14 bases separating them. Germline CDR1 reads SGHDN; CDR2 reads FVKESK. This CDR3 has 15 amino acids. CDR3 residues: CASSQGYGGRETQYF. CDR3 in DNA: TGTGCCAGCAGCCAAGGCTACGGGGGACGGGAGACCCAGTACTTC.

The rearrangement uses TRBV9 and TRBJ2-1; a possible D gene is TRBD1 (5 bases). The V gene's germline CDR1 is SGDLS and CDR2 YYNGEE. The CDR3 runs 13 residues. Between the trimmed V and J ends, which lost 0 bases and 10 bases, there was a span of 11 bases. The CDR3, as DNA: TGTGCCAGCAGCGTAGAAGGGGATCGGGAGCAGTTCTTC. Translated, it gives CASSVEGDREQFF.

The rearrangement links TRBV27 to TRBJ2-7; D assignment may be TRBD1 or TRBD2 (5 bases each). The V and J ends lost 0 bases and 2 bases respectively, with 11 bases between them. The CDR3 is 15 residues long. The germline V gene encodes CDR1 MNHEY and CDR2 SMNVEV (reference sequence). The CDR3 spells CASSLSGTAAYEQYF. The CDR3 coding sequence is TGTGCCAGCAGTTTATCCGGGACGGCGGCCTACGAGCAGTACTTC.

This clone was seen just once. CDR3 DNA sequence: TGTGCCAGCAGCGTCACAGGGGCCGCCTCCTACGAGCAGTACTTC. Amino acids: CASSVTGAASYEQYF. The chain uses TRBV9 and TRBJ2-7; 7 bases map to TRBD1. Germline V gene data show CDR1 as SGDLS and CDR2 as YYNGEE. J was trimmed by 0 bases and V by 2 bases; bases with no gene match: 5. This CDR3 has 15 amino acids.

The rearrangement uses TRBV7-4 and TRBJ2-1, with 9 nucleotides matching TRBD2. Unmatched junction bases numbered 10, after V lost 2 bases and J lost 8 bases. Germline V gene data show CDR1 as SGHVT and CDR2 as SQSDAQ. This CDR3 region has 16 residues. CDR3 coding DNA: TGTGCCAGCAGCTTAAGACCTAGCGGGGTTGGGCATGAGCAGTTCTTC. It translates to CASSLRPSGVGHEQFF.

The rearrangement uses TRBV30 and TRBJ1-1; D remains ambiguous. Germline V CDR1 and CDR2: GTSNPN, SVGIG (reference sequence). This CDR3 spans 14 amino acids. V was shortened by 2 bases and J by 0 bases, with 10 bases between the two germline ends. The CDR3 coding sequence is TGTGCCTGGAGTCACGGTTTTATGAACACTGAAGCTTTCTTT. Protein sequence: CAWSHGFMNTEAFF.

The chain couples TRBV27 to TRBJ2-1, with 7 bases lining up with TRBD2. This CDR3 spans 17 amino acids. Germline-derived CDR1 and CDR2 are MNHEY and SMNVEV (reference sequence). Unmatched junction bases numbered 18, after V lost 5 bases and J lost 8 bases. This chain's CDR3 is CASSELSERGDSHEQFF. The CDR3 nucleotides read TGTGCCAGCAGTGAGCTCTCCGAGCGGGGCGACTCTCATGAGCAGTTCTTC.